The count of the clone carrying this TCR beta chain is one. Sample donors were healthy Caucasian individuals that came from Russia, aged roughly 6 to 100. Extracted total RNA amounted to at least 5.5 micrograms for each sample. The data originate from a study of blood T cells in healthy people across ages. The use of a sample-barcoded 5' primer and a J-beta primer mix characterized a second PCR of roughly 7 to 11 cycles. TCRdb reprocessed the 5' RACE reads via MiXCR and lists one record per CDR3 protein. The repertoire holds about 640,000 distinct CDR3 sequences, with 40% to 45% as singletons. This receptor was obtained from a man at least 80 years old in good health. The sequencing input was blood.

CDR3 in DNA: TGTGCCAGCAGCCTAAGGGTCGACGGAAATTCACCCCTCCACTTT. This translates into CASSLRVDGNSPLHF. The chain employs TRBV14 and TRBJ1-6; D remains ambiguous. The CDR3 runs to 15 residues. The germline V gene encodes CDR1 SGHDN and CDR2 FVKESK. V shed 4 bases and J shed 7 bases, with 14 bases lying between them. Full variable domain (missing parts from reference TRBV14 and TRBJ1-6): EAGVTQFPSHSVIEKGQTVTLRCDPISGHDNLYWYRRVMGKEIKFLLHFVKESKQDESGMPNNRFLAERTGGTYSTLKVQPAELEDSGVYFCASSLRVDGNSPLHFGNGTRLTVT.